The T cell receptor (beta chain) described here comes from a study of blood T cell repertoires in COVID-19. Overall study context: The United States, Italy and Spain were the sources of the acute and convalescent COVID-19 samples. Sources were T cells, B-cell-depleted T cells, or PBMCs; the material itself was cDNA or gDNA.

Germline V CDR1 and CDR2: SGHTA, FQGNSA. This CDR3 comprises 14 residues. Trimming removed 2 bases from V and 4 bases from J; junction bases left unmatched: 3. Original data processing: Nucleated cell number was recorded as an estimate derived from reference gene primer amplification. Assay: immunoSEQ multiplex PCR; the TCRdb copy retains only in-frame clones and omits some. Clone size and V and J calls were adopted from that table, with D and trimming inferred from the DNA. The data show some 240,000 clones, about three quarters seen once. This sequence originates from a woman in her 70s with acute or convalescent COVID-19. The sequenced sample was peripheral blood. The J gene is TRBJ2-5, the V gene TRBV7-2; 8 bases agree with TRBD1. In DNA, the CDR3 is TGTGCCAGCAGCTTACAGGACAGGGCAGAGACCCAGTACTTC. It yields the protein CASSLQDRAETQYF.